This note documents a single TCR beta chain sequence. The data originate from a study of blood T cell repertoires in COVID-19. Authors' analysis steps: Quantification of nucleated cells was approximated via reference gene primer amplification. The table came from immunoSEQ multiplex PCR; TCRdb's copy has only in-frame clones and leaves some out. V, J and clone size derive from that table, while D and trimming were established from the DNA sequence. This sample has 150,000 to 200,000 clones, with approximately 87% found just once. The CDR3 extends over 14 amino acids. Per germline, CDR1 SQVTM and CDR2 ANQGSEA. With 7 bases clipped from V and 2 bases from J, the junction kept 9 bases outside the gene matches.

This receptor was obtained from an older woman with COVID-19, enrolled during active disease. The material sequenced was peripheral blood. The V and J genes are TRBV29-1 and TRBJ1-1; 8 bases match TRBD1. Here the CDR3 DNA reads TGCAGCGCTGGGATGGCAGGGGGCAACACTGAAGCTTTCTTT. This sequence encodes CSAGMAGGNTEAFF.